This is a list of T cell receptor beta chains from one sample in a study of T cells in Graves' hyperthyroidism and ophthalmopathy. TCRdb processed the multiplex PCR reads anew with MiXCR; each CDR3 protein has one entry. The data hold fewer than 650,000 distinct CDR3 sequences, with roughly 15% observed a single time. Source material: blood. These receptors came from a woman between 35 and 50 years old with Graves' ophthalmopathy. The CDR3 runs from the conserved cysteine through the conserved F or W. A D gene is named only where the DNA matches it firmly. Size is omitted from some rows. Given values are once, few, many or a class for expanded clones.

v_gene,abundance,j_gene,d_gene,CDR3aa,CDR3nt
TRBV2,many,TRBJ1-1,-,CASSDLRRVFF,TGTGCCAGCAGTGACCTCAGGCGGGTTTTCTTT
TRBV20-1,many,TRBJ2-7,TRBD2,CSAPLAGYEQYF,TGCAGTGCCCCCCTAGCGGGCTACGAGCAGTACTTC
TRBV7-6,few,TRBJ2-2,-,CASSPISPGNTGELFF,TGTGCCAGCAGCCCAATTTCACCAGGGAACACCGGGGAGCTGTTTTTT
TRBV28,many,TRBJ2-5,TRBD2,CASRGTSSGVTQYF,TGTGCCAGCAGAGGGACTAGTTCGGGAGTGACCCAGTACTTC
TRBV6-2/TRBV6-3,many,TRBJ1-2,-,CASSYDRRDGYTF,TGTGCCAGCAGTTACGACAGGAGGGATGGCTACACCTTC
TRBV28,-,TRBJ2-7,-,CASRGGAPYEQYF,TGTGCCAGCAGAGGAGGGGCCCCCTACGAGCAGTACTTC
TRBV12-3/TRBV12-4,-,TRBJ2-5,-,CASSLAGTFKTQYF,TGTGCCAGCAGTTTAGCGGGGACGTTCAAGACCCAGTACTTC
TRBV19,many,TRBJ2-5,-,CASSQIGPLASQETQYF,TGTGCCAGTTCTCAAATCGGGCCCCTAGCGAGCCAAGAGACCCAGTACTTC
TRBV4-2,few,TRBJ1-5,-,CASSQEGGLSNQPQHF,TGTGCCAGCAGCCAAGAGGGGGGACTTAGCAATCAGCCCCAGCATTTT
TRBV7-2,many,TRBJ2-7,-,CASSLGIASYEQYF,TGTGCCAGCAGCTTAGGAATAGCCTCCTACGAGCAGTACTTC
TRBV12-3/TRBV12-4,few,TRBJ2-5,TRBD1,CASPSDRGPRETQYF,TGTGCCAGCCCTTCCGACAGGGGACCTCGGGAGACCCAGTACTTC
TRBV6-1,few,TRBJ2-5,TRBD2,CASTELLADQETQYF,TGTGCCAGCACCGAGCTACTAGCGGATCAAGAGACCCAGTACTTC
TRBV6-5,many,TRBJ1-1,-,CASRVYTEAFF,TGTGCCAGCAGGGTTTACACTGAAGCTTTCTTT
TRBV12-3/TRBV12-4,many,TRBJ1-5,TRBD1,CASSATGVQPQHF,TGTGCCAGCAGCGCTACAGGGGTTCAGCCCCAGCATTTT
TRBV30,-,TRBJ2-5,-,CAWSVGVETQYF,TGTGCCTGGAGTGTAGGTGTAGAGACCCAGTACTTC
TRBV28,-,TRBJ2-5,TRBD2,CASSTLLAGIGVETQYF,TGTGCCAGCAGTACCTTACTAGCGGGCATTGGGGTAGAGACCCAGTACTTC
TRBV20-1,many,TRBJ1-1,-,CSAPKLGIGGAFF,TGCAGTGCCCCTAAGCTTGGGATAGGGGGGGCTTTCTTT
TRBV7-2,many,TRBJ2-4,-,CASSPSTGAKNIQYF,TGTGCCAGCTCCCCATCGACCGGGGCCAAAAACATTCAGTACTTC
TRBV27,many,TRBJ1-1,-,CASSLSGLGNTEAFF,TGTGCCAGCAGTTTATCAGGCCTCGGGAACACTGAAGCTTTCTTT
TRBV19,many,TRBJ2-7,TRBD2,CASSQAGTSGYEQYF,TGTGCCAGTAGTCAAGCCGGGACTAGCGGGTACGAGCAGTACTTC
TRBV29-1,many,TRBJ1-2,-,CSVEGSLTDNYGYTF,TGCAGCGTTGAAGGTTCCCTAACTGATAACTATGGCTACACCTTC
TRBV12-3/TRBV12-4,-,TRBJ1-5,-,CASSSWGQPQHF,TGTGCCAGCAGTTCTTGGGGTCAGCCCCAGCATTTT
TRBV7-9,many,TRBJ1-1,-,CASSLFPYRTKEAFF,TGTGCCAGCAGCTTATTTCCATACCGTACCAAAGAAGCTTTCTTT
TRBV11-2,-,TRBJ2-2,TRBD1,CASSFPSTGTNTGELFF,TGTGCCAGCAGCTTCCCCTCGACAGGGACCAACACCGGGGAGCTGTTTTTT
TRBV24-1,many,TRBJ2-2,-,CATRSGAGELFF,TGTGCCACCAGGTCAGGTGCCGGGGAGCTGTTTTTT
TRBV4-2,few,TRBJ2-4,TRBD2,CASSQARLAEGHLAKNIQYF,TGTGCCAGCAGCCAAGCCCGACTAGCGGAGGGGCATCTAGCCAAAAACATTCAGTACTTC
TRBV4-1,once,TRBJ1-5,-,CASSQGDNNQPQHF,TGCGCCAGCAGCCAAGGGGACAACAATCAGCCCCAGCATTTT
TRBV6-5,many,TRBJ2-7,-,CASSQLQFEQYF,TGTGCCAGCTCCCAGCTACAGTTTGAGCAGTACTTC
TRBV2,-,TRBJ2-2,-,CASTGKGRQGDRMNTGELFF,TGTGCCAGCACTGGAAAAGGGAGGCAGGGGGATAGAATGAACACCGGGGAGCTGTTTTTT
TRBV6-5,few,TRBJ1-5,-,CASSYSVPGNQPQHF,TGTGCCAGCAGTTACTCCGTACCGGGCAATCAGCCCCAGCATTTT
TRBV30,many,TRBJ2-5,-,CAWSNDWSKETQYF,TGTGCCTGGAGCAATGACTGGAGCAAAGAGACCCAGTACTTC
TRBV28,many,TRBJ2-7,-,CASSLGGENEQYF,TGTGCCAGCAGTTTGGGGGGAGAGAACGAGCAGTACTTC
TRBV18,few,TRBJ2-5,-,CASSPAPYQETQYF,TGTGCCAGCTCACCGGCCCCGTACCAAGAGACCCAGTACTTC
TRBV5-1,many,TRBJ2-2,-,CASSLGHTTGELFF,TGCGCCAGCAGCTTGGGACATACCACCGGGGAGCTGTTTTTT
TRBV10-3,-,TRBJ2-3,TRBD2,CAASGRTTGTTDTQYF,TGTGCCGCTAGCGGGAGGACCACAGGGACCACAGATACGCAGTATTTT
TRBV6-2/TRBV6-3,many,TRBJ2-7,-,CASSYDSPLTYEQYF,TGTGCCAGCAGTTACGACAGCCCGCTAACCTACGAGCAGTACTTC
TRBV19,many,TRBJ2-5,-,CASSTLQGPLTETQYF,TGTGCCAGTAGTACTTTACAGGGCCCCCTGACCGAGACCCAGTACTTC
TRBV12-3/TRBV12-4,many,TRBJ1-1,-,CASSHWGGVTEAFF,TGTGCCAGCAGTCATTGGGGGGGTGTCACTGAAGCTTTCTTT
TRBV19,few,TRBJ1-2,-,CASSPPKGYGYTF,TGTGCCAGTAGTCCCCCCAAGGGCTATGGCTACACCTTC
TRBV30,-,TRBJ2-7,-,CAWSVGRGDCEQYF,TGTGCCTGGAGTGTGGGCCGAGGAGATTGCGAGCAGTACTTC